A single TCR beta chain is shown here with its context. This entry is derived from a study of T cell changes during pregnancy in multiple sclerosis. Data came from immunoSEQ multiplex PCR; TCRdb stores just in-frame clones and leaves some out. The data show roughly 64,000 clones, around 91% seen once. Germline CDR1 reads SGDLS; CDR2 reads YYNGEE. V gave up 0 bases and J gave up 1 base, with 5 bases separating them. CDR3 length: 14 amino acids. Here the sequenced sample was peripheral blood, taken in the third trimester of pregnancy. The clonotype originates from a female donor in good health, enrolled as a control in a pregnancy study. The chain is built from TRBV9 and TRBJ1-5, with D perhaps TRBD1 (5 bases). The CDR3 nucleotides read TGTGCCAGCAGCGTAGGGGGCAGCAATCAGCCCCAGCATTTT. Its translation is CASSVGGSNQPQHF.